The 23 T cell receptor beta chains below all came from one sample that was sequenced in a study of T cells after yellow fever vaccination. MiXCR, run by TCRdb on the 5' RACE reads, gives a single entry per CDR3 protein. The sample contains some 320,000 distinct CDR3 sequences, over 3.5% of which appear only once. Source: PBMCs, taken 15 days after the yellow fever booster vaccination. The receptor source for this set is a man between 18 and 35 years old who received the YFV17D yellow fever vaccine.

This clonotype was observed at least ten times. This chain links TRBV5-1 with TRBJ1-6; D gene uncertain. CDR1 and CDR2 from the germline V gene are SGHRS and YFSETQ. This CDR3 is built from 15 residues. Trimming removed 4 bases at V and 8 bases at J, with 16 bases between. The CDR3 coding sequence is TGCGCCAGCAGCCAAGCAGGACGGCCTGATTCACCCCTCCACTTT. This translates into CASSQAGRPDSPLHF.

For the CDR3, the DNA is TGTGCCAGCAGTGTTCAGCTAGGGGCTGAAGCTTTCTTT. It specifies CASSVQLGAEAFF. V is TRBV6-4 and J is TRBJ1-1; the D gene is possibly TRBD1 (5 bases). Looked up from germline, CDR1 is MRHNA and CDR2 is SNTAGT. The CDR3 spans 13 residues. V shed 4 bases and J shed 6 bases, with 12 bases lying between them.

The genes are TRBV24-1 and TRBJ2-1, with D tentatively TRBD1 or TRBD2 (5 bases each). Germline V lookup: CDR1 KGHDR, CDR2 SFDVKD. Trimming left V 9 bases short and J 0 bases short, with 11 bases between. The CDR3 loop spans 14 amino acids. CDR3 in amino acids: CATGGKSSYNEQFF. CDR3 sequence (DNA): TGTGCCACCGGGGGTAAGAGCTCCTACAATGAGCAGTTCTTC.

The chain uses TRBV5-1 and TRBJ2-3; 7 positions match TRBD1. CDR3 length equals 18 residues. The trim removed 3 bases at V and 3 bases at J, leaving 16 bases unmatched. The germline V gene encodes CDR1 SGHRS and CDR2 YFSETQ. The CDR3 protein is CASSSGPLRTGITDTQYF. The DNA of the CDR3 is TGCGCCAGCAGCTCGGGGCCCCTAAGGACAGGAATAACAGATACGCAGTATTTT. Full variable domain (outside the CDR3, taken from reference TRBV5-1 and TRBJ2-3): KAGVTQTPRYLIKTRGQQVTLSCSPISGHRSVSWYQQTPGQGLQFLFEYFSETQRNKGNFPGRFSGRQFSNSRSEMNVSTLELGDSALYLCASSSGPLRTGITDTQYFGPGTRLTVL.

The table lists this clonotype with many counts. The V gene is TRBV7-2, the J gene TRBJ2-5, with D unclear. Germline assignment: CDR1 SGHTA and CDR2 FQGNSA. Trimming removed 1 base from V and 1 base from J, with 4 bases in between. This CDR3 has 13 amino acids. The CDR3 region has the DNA TGTGCCAGCAGCTTAGTTCGCCAAGAGACCCAGTACTTC. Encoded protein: CASSLVRQETQYF.

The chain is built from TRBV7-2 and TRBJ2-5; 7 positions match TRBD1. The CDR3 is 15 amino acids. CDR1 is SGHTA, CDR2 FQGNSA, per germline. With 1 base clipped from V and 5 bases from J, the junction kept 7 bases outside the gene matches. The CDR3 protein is CASSLEGAEGETQYF. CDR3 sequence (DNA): TGTGCCAGCAGCTTAGAGGGGGCCGAAGGGGAGACCCAGTACTTC.

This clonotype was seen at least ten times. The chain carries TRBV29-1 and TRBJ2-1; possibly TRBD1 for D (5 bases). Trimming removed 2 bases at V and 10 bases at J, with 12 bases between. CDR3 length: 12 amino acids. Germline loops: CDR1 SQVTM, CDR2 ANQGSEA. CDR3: CSVERGRGEQFF. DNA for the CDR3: TGCAGCGTTGAAAGGGGCCGAGGCGAGCAGTTCTTC.

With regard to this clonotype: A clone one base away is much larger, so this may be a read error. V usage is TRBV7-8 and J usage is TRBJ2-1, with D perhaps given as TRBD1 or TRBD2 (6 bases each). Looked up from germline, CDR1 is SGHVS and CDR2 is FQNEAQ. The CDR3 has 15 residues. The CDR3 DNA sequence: TGTGCCAGCAGCGCGACTAGAGGGGGGTTAAATGGGCAGTTCTTC. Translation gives CASSATRGGLNGQFF.

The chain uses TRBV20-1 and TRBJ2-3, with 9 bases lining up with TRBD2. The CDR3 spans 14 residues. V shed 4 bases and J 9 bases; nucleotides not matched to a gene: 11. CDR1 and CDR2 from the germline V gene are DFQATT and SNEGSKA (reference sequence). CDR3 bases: TGCAGTGCTAACCTAGCGGGGCGCCGGGGGACGCAGTATTTT. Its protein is CSANLAGRRGTQYF.

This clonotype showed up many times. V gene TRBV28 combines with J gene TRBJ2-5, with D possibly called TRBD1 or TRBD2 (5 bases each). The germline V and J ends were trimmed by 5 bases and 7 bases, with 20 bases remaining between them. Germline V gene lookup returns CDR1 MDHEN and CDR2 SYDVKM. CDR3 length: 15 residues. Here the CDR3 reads CASSPDPEQRGTQYF. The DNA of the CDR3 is TGTGCCAGCAGTCCCGACCCCGAGCAGAGGGGGACCCAGTACTTC.

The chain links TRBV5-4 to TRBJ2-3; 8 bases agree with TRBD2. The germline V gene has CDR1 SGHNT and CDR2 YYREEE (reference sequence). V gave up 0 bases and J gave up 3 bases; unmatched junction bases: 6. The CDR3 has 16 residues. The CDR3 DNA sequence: TGTGCCAGCAGCTTGGGAGTAGCGGGGTTAACAGATACGCAGTATTTT. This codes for CASSLGVAGLTDTQYF.

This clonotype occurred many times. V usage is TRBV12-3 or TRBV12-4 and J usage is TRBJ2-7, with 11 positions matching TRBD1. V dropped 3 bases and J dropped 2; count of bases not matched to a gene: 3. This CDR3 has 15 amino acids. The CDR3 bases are TGTGCCAGCAGTTTCGGGACAGGGGGTGCCTACGAGCAGTACGTC. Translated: CASSFGTGGAYEQYV.

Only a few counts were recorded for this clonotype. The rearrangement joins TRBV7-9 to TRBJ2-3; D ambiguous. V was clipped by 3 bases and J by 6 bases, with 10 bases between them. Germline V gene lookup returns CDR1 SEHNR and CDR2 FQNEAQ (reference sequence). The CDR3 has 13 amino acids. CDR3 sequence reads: CASSFEYSDTQYF. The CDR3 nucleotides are TGTGCCAGCAGCTTCGAATACTCTGATACGCAGTATTTT.

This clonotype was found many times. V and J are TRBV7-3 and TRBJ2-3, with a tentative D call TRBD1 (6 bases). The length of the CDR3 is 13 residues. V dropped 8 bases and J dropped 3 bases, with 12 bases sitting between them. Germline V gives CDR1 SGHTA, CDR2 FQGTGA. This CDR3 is CASARDKTDTQYF. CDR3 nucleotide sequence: TGTGCCAGCGCCAGGGACAAGACAGATACGCAGTATTTT.

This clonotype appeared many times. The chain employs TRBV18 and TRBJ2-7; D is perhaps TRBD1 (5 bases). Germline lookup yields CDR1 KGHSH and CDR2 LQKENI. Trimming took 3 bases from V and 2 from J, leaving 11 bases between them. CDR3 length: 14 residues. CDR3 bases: TGTGCCAGCTCACCCACGACAGCGACCTACGAGCAGTACGTC. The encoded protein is CASSPTTATYEQYV.

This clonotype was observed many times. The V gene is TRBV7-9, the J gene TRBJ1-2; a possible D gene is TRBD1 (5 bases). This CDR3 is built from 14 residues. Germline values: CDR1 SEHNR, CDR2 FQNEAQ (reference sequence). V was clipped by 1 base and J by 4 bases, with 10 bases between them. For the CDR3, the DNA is TGTGCCAGCAGCTTAGTGAAGGGGTTCTATGGCTACACCTTC. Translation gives CASSLVKGFYGYTF.

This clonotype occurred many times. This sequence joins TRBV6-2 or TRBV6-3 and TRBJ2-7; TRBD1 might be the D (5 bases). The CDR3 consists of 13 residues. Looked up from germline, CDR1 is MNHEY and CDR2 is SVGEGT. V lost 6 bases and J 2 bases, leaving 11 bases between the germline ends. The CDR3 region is CASSPVGAYEQYF. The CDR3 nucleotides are TGTGCCAGCAGCCCTGTAGGGGCCTACGAGCAGTACTTC.

The chain's CDR3 is CSARAPGWFSYEQYF. The CDR3 nucleotides read TGCAGTGCTAGAGCCCCCGGGTGGTTTTCCTACGAGCAGTACTTC. The chain recombines TRBV20-1 with TRBJ2-7, with unresolved D. V was cut by 1 base and J by 1 base, with 14 bases left in between. The CDR3 sequence is 15 residues long. The germline V gene encodes CDR1 DFQATT and CDR2 SNEGSKA (reference sequence).

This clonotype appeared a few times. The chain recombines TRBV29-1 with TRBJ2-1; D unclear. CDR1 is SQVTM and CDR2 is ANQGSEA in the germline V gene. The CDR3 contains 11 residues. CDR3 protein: CYVEDANEQFF. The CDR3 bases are TGCTACGTAGAGGACGCCAATGAGCAGTTCTTC.

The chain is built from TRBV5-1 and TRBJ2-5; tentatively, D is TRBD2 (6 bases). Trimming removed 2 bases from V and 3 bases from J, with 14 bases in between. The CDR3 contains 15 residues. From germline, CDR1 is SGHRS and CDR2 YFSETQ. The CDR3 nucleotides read TGCGCCAGCAGCTTCTCCGGGACTTCCGAAGAGACCCAGTACTTC. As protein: CASSFSGTSEETQYF.

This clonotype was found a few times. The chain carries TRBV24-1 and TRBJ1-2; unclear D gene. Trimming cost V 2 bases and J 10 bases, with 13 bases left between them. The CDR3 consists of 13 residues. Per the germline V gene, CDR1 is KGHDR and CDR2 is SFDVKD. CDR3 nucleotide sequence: TGTGCCACCAGTGATTGGCGGTTGCATGACTACACCTTC. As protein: CATSDWRLHDYTF.

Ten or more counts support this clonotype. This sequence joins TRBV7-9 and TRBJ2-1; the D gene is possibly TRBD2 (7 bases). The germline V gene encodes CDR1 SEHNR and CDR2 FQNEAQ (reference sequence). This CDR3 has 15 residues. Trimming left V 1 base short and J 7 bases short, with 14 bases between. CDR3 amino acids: CASSLVGGGRNEQFF. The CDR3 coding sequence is TGTGCCAGCAGCTTAGTTGGGGGGGGCCGAAATGAGCAGTTCTTC.

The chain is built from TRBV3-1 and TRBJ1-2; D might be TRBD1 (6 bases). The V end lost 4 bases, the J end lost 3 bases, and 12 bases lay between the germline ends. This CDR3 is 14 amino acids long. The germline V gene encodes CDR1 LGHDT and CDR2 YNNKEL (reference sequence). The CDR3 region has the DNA TGTGCCAGCAGCCCCCGGGACAAGTACTATGGCTACACCTTC. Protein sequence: CASSPRDKYYGYTF.